This T cell receptor beta chain was sequenced for a study of OX40 agonist ivuxolimab in advanced cancers. TCRdb's table, derived via immunoSEQ multiplex PCR, lists solely in-frame clones and lacks some. The sample has about 35,000 clones; 80% to 85% are singletons. The germline V gene encodes CDR1 DFQATT and CDR2 SNEGSKA (reference sequence). The ends were cut back, 0 bases at V and 5 bases at J, with 5 bases in the middle. The length of the CDR3 is 11 residues. The starting material was CD4+ or CD8+ T cells sorted from blood, obtained in a trial of the OX40 agonist ivuxolimab. The receptor comes from an adult with an advanced solid tumor such as melanoma, head and neck, liver or kidney cancer. V is TRBV20-1 and J is TRBJ2-7; D is unresolved. CDR3 nucleotides: TGCAGTGCTAGAGAACCCCACGAGCAGTACTTC. Its protein product is CSAREPHEQYF.